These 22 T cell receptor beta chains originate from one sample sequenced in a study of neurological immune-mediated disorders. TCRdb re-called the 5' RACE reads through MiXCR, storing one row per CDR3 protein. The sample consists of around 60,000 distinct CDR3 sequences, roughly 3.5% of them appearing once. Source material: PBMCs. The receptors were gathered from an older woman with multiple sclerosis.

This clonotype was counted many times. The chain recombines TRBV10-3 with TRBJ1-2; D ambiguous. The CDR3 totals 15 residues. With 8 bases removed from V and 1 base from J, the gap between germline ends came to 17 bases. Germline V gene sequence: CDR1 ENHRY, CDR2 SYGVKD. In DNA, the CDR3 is TGTGCCATCCTCGTCACAGATATTTTTAACTATGGCTACACCTTC. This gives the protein CAILVTDIFNYGYTF.

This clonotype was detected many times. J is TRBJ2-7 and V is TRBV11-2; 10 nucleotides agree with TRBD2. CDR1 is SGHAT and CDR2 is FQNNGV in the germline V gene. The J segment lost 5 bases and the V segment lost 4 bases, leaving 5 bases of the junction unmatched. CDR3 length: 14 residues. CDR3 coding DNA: TGTGCCAGCAGCTCTAGCGGGAGAAGCCACGAGCAGTACTTC. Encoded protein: CASSSSGRSHEQYF.

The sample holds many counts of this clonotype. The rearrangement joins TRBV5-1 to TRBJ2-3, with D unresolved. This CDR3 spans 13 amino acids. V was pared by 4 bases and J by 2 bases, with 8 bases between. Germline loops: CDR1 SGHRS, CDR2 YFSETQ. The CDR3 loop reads CASSIGPTDTQYF. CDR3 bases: TGCGCCAGCAGCATAGGGCCCACAGATACGCAGTATTTT.

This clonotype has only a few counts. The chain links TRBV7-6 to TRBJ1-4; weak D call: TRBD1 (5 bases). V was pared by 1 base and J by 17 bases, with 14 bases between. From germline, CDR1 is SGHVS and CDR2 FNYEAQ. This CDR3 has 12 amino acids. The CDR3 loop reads CASSLEGDRKFF. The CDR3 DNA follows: TGTGCCAGCAGCTTAGAGGGTGACAGAAAATTTTTT.

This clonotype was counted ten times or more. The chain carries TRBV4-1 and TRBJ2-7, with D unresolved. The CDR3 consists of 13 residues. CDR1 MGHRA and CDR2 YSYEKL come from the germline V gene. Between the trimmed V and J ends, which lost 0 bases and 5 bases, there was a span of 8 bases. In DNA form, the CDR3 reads TGCGCCAGCAGCCAAGATGTACGTAACGAGCAGTACTTC. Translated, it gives CASSQDVRNEQYF.

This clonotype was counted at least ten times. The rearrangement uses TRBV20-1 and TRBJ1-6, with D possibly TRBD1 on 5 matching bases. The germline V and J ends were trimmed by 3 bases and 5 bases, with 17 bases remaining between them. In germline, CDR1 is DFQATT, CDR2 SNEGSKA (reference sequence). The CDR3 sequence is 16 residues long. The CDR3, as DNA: TGCAGTGCTAGGGGGCAGGCTAGGACTAATAATTCACCCCTCCACTTT. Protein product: CSARGQARTNNSPLHF.

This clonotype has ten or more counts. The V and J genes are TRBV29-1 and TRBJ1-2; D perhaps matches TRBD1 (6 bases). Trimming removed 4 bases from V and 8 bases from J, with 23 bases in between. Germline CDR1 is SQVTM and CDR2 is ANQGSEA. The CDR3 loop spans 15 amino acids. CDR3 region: CSVGGGKTGPVGYTF. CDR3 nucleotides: TGCAGCGTTGGAGGGGGTAAGACAGGCCCTGTAGGCTACACCTTC.

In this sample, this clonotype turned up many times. The chain's CDR3 is CASSFVGQSYEQYF. The CDR3 nucleotides are TGCGCCAGCAGCTTTGTCGGGCAGAGCTACGAGCAGTACTTC. V gene TRBV5-1 combines with J gene TRBJ2-7; no firm D call. This CDR3 has 14 amino acids. V lost 2 bases, J lost 3 bases, and 12 bases lay in between. Germline V gives CDR1 SGHRS, CDR2 YFSETQ. Looking up the rest from reference TRBV5-1 and TRBJ2-7 gives the full variable domain: KAGVTQTPRYLIKTRGQQVTLSCSPISGHRSVSWYQQTPGQGLQFLFEYFSETQRNKGNFPGRFSGRQFSNSRSEMNVSTLELGDSALYLCASSFVGQSYEQYFGPGTRLTVT.

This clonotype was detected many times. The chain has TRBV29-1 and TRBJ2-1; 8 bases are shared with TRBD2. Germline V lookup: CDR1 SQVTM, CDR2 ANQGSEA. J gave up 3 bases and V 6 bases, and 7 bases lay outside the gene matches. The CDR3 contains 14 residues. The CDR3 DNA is TGCAGCGTCCACGCCGGGGGGGGCTACAATGAGCAGTTCTTC. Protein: CSVHAGGGYNEQFF.

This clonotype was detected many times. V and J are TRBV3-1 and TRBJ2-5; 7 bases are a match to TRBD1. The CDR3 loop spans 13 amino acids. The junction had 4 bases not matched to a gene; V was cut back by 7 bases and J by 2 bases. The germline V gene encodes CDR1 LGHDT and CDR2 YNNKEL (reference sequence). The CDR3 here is CASIRQGQETQYF. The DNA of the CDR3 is TGTGCCAGCATTCGACAGGGACAAGAGACCCAGTACTTC.

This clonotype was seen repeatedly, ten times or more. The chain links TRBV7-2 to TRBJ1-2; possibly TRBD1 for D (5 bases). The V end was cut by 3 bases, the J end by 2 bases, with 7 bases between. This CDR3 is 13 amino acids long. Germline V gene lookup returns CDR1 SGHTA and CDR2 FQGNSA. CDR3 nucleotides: TGTGCCAGCAGCTTGACAGAGAACTATGGCTACACCTTC. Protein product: CASSLTENYGYTF. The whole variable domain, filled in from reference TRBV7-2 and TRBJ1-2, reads GAGVSQSPSNKVTEKGKDVELRCDPISGHTALYWYRQSLGQGLEFLIYFQGNSAPDKSGLPSDRFSAERTGGSVSTLTIQRTQQEDSAVYLCASSLTENYGYTFGSGTRLTVV.

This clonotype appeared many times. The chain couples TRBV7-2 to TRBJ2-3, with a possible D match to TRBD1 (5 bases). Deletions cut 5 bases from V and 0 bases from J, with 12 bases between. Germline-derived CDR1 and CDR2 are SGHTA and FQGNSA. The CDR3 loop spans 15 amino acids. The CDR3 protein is CASSVGVSSTDTQYF. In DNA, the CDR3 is TGTGCCAGCAGCGTAGGGGTATCTAGCACAGATACGCAGTATTTT.

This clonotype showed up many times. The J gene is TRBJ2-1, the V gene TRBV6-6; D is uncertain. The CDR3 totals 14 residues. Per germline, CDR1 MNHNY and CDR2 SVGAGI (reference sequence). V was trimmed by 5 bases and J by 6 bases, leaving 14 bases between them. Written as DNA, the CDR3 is TGTGCCAGCAGTGCAGACATTTCCGGCAATGAGCAGTTCTTC. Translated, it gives CASSADISGNEQFF.

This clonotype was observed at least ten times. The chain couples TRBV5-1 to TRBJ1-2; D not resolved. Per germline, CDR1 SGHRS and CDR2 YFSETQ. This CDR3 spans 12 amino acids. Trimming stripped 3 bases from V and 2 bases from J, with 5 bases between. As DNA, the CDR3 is TGCGCCAGCAGCTCGGGAAACTATGGCTACACCTTC. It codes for CASSSGNYGYTF.

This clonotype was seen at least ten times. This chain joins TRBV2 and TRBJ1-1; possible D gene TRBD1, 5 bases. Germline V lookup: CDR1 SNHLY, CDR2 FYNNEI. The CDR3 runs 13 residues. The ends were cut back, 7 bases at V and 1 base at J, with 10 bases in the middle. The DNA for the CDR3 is TGTGCCAGCAATCGGGGCCCGAACACTGAAGCTTTCTTT. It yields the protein CASNRGPNTEAFF.

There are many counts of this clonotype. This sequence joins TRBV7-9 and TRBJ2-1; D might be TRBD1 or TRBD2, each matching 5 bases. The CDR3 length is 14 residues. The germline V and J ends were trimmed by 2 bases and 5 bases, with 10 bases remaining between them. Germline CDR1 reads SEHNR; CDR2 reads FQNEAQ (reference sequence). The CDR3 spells CASSLWGSNNEQFF. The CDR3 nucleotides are TGTGCCAGCAGCTTATGGGGGAGTAACAATGAGCAGTTCTTC.

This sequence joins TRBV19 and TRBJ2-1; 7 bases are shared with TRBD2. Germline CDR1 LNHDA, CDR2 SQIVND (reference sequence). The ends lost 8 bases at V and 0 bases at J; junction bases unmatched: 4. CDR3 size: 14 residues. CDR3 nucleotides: TGTGCCAGTGCCCTAGCGGACTCCTACAATGAGCAGTTCTTC. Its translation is CASALADSYNEQFF.

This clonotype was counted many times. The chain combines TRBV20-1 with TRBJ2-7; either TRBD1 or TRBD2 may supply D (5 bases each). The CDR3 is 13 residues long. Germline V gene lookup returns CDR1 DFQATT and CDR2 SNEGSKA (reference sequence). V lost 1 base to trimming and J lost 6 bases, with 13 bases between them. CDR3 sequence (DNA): TGCAGTGCTAGAGTTCTATCGGGGCGCGAGCAGTACTTC. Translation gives CSARVLSGREQYF.

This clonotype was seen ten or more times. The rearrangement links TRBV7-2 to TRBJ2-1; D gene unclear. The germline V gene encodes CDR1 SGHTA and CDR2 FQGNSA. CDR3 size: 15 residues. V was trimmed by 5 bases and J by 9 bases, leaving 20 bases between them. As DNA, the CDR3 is TGTGCCAGCAGCCGTACGACGACTCCCGTTGGTGAGCAGTTCTTC. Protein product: CASSRTTTPVGEQFF.

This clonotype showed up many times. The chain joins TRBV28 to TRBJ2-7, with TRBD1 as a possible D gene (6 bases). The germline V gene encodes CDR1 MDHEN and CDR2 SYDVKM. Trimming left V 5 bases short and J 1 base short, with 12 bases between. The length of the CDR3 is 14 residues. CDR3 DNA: TGTGCCAGCAGTCTACAGGGACCGTCCTACGAGCAGTACTTC. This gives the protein CASSLQGPSYEQYF.

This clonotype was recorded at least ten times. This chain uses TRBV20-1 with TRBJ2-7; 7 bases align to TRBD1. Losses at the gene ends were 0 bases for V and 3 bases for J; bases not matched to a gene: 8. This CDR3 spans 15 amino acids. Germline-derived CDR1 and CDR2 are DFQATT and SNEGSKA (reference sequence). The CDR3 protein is CSARETIRGYYEQYF. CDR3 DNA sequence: TGCAGTGCTAGAGAAACTATCAGGGGGTACTACGAGCAGTACTTC.

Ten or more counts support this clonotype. The CDR3 is CATSDLGRQEETQYF. The CDR3 DNA reads TGTGCCACCAGTGATTTGGGAAGACAGGAAGAGACCCAGTACTTC. This chain uses TRBV24-1 with TRBJ2-5; TRBD1 is a possible D gene (6 bases). Trimming cost V 0 bases and J 3 bases, with 10 bases left between them. CDR3 size: 15 residues. CDR1 KGHDR and CDR2 SFDVKD come from the germline V gene.